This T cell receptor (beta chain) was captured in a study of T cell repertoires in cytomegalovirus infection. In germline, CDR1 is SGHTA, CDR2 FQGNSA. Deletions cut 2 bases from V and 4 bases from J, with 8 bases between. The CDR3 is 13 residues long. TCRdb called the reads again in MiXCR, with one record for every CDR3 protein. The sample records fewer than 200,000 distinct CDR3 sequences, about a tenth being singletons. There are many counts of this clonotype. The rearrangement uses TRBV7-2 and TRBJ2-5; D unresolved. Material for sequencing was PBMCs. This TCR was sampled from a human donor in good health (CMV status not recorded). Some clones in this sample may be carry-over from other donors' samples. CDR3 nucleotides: TGTGCCAGCAGCTTAAGTATCATAGAGACCCAGTACTTC. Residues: CASSLSIIETQYF.